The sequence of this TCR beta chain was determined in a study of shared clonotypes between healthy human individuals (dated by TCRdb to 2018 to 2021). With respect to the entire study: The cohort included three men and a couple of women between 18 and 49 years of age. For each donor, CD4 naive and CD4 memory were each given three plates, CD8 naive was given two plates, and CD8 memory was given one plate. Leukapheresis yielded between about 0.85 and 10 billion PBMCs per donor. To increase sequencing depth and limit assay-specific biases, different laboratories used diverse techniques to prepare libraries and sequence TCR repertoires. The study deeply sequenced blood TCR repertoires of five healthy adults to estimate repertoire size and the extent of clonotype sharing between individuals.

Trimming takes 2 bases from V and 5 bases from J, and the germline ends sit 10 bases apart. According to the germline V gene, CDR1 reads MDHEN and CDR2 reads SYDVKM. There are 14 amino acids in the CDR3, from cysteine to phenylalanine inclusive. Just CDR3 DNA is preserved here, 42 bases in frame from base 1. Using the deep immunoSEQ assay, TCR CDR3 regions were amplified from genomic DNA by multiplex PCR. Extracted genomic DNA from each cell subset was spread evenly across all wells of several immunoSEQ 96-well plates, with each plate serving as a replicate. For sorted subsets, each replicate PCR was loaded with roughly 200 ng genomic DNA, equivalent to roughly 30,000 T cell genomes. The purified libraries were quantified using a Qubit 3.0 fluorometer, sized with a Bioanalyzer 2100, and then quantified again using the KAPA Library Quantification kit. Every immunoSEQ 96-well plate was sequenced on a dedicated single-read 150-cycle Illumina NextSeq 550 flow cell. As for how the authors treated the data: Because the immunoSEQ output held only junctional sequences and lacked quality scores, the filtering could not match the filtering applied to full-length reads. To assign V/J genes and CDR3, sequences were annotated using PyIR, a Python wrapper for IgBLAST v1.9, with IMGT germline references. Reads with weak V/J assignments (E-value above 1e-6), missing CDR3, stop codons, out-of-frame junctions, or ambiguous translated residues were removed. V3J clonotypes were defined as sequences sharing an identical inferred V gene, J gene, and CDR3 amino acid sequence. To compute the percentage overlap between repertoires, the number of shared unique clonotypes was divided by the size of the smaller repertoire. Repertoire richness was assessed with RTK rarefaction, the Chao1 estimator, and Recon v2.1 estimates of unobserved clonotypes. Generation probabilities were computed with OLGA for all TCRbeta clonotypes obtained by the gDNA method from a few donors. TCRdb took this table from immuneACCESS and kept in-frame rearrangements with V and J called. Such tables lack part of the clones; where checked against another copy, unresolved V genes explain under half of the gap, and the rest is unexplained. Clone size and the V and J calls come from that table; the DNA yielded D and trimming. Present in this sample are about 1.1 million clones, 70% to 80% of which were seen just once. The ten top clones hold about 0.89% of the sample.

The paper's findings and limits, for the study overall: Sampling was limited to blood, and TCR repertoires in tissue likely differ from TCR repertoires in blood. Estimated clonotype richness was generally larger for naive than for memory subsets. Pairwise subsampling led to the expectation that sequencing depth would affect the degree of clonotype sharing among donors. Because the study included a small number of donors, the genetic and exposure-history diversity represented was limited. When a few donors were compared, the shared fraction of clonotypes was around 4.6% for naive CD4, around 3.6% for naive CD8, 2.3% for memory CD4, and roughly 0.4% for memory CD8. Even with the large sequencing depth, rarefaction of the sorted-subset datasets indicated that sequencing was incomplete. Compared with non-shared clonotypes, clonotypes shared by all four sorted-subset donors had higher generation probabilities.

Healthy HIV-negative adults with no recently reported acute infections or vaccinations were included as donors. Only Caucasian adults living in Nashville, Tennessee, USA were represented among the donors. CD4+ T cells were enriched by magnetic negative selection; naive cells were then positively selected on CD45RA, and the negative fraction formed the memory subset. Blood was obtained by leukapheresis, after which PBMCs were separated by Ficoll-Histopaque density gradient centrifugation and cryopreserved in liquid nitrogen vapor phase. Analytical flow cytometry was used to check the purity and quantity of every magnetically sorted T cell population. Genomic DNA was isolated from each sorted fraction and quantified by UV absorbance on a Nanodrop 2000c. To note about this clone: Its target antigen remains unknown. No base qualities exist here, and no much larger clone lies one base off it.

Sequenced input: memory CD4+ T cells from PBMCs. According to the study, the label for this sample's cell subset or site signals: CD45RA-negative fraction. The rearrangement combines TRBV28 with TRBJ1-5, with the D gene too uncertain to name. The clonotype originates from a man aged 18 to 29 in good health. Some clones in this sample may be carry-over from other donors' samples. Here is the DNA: TGTGCCAGCAGTTTAAGCCGGAGGGATCAGCCCCAGCATTTT. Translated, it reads CASSLSRRDQPQHF. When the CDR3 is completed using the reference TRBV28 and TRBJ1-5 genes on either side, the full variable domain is DVKVTQSSRYLVKRTGEKVFLECVQDMDHENMFWYRQDPGLGLRLIYFSYDVKMKEKGDIPEGYSVSREKKERFSLILESASTNQTSMYLCASSLSRRDQPQHFGDGTRLSIL.